A selection of T cell receptor beta chains follows, all from one sample in a study of blood T cell repertoires in COVID-19. TCRdb keeps only in-frame clones here, not all; method: immunoSEQ multiplex PCR. The data contain 110,000 to 150,000 clones, roughly 77% of them singletons. Sequencing used peripheral blood. These receptors were taken from a man aged 60 to 69 with acute or convalescent COVID-19. Both conserved end residues are part of each CDR3. Not every row has a clone size; where given, it reads once, few, many or a size class.

v_call	j_call	clone_size	cdr3_aa
TRBV29-1	TRBJ1-2	NA	CSVAGGTGRSYGYTF
TRBV19	TRBJ1-5	few	CASSRRTGLRYSNQPQHF
TRBV9	TRBJ2-1	once	CASSVGSSGQFF
TRBV25-1	TRBJ1-4	NA	CASSEDRDRDEKLFF
TRBV7-2	TRBJ2-3	NA	CASSFTSGRADTQYF
TRBV7-9	TRBJ1-4	NA	CASSQGQSNEKLFF
TRBV5-4	TRBJ2-5	once	CASSLTGIQETQYF
TRBV4-1	TRBJ2-5	once	CASSRIGLAGPETQYF
TRBV11-2	TRBJ2-1	NA	CASSLTSGTYNEQFF
TRBV10-2	TRBJ2-3	NA	CASSETGDTQYF
TRBV5-8	TRBJ2-1	few	CASSFGTSGRQEQFF
TRBV24-1	TRBJ1-2	NA	CATSDGTGGYGYTF
TRBV21-1	TRBJ1-4	NA	CASSKAGQGRSEKLFF
TRBV6-5	TRBJ2-5	once	CASSSPFRTGGKTQYF
TRBV2	TRBJ1-3	NA	CASSPDLMRGNTIYF
TRBV18	TRBJ2-3	NA	CASSQTGVKDTQYF
TRBV7-3	TRBJ1-2	NA	CASSQGGAGDGYTF